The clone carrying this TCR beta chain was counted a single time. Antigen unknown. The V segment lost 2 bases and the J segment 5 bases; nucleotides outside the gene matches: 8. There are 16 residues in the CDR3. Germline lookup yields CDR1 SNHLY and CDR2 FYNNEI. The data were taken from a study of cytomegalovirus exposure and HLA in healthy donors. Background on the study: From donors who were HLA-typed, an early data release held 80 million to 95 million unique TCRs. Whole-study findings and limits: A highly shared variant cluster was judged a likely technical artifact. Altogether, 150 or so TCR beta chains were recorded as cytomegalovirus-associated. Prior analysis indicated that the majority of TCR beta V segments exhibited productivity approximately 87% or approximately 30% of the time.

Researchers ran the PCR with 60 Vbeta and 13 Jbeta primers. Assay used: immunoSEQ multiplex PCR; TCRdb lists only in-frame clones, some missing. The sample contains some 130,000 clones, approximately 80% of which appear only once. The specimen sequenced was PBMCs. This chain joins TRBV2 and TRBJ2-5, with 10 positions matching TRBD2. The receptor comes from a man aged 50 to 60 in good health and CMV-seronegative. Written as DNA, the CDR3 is TGTGCCAGCAGTGAACTAGCGGGAGTCCTTCGGGAGACCCAGTACTTC. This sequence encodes CASSELAGVLRETQYF.